A single sample is the source of the 2 T cell receptor beta chains below, sequenced in a study of neoadjuvant nivolumab and ipilimumab in lung cancer. The table came from immunoSEQ multiplex PCR; TCRdb's copy has only in-frame clones and leaves some out. The table lists thousands of clones, about 72% of them singletons. The specimen comprised tumor tissue, sampled after neoadjuvant nivolumab, alone or with ipilimumab, at or shortly before surgery. The receptors come from an adult with non-small cell lung cancer.

The chain recombines TRBV7-8 with TRBJ1-2, with a possible D match to TRBD1 (5 bases). The CDR3 sequence is 13 residues long. V lost 7 bases, J lost 6 bases, and 15 bases lay in between. The germline V gene encodes CDR1 SGHVS and CDR2 FQNEAQ. This CDR3 reads CASNALWGDGYTF. CDR3 DNA sequence: TGTGCCAGCAACGCCCTTTGGGGCGATGGCTACACCTTC.

The chain recombines TRBV4-2 with TRBJ2-7; 8 nucleotides line up with TRBD1. The CDR3 extends over 16 amino acids. V lost 4 bases to trimming and J lost 3 bases; unmatched junction nucleotides: 11. Germline-derived CDR1 and CDR2 are LGHNA and YNFKEQ. The CDR3 loop reads CASSLNSGTGLYEQYF. The CDR3 DNA sequence: TGTGCCAGCAGCCTCAACTCCGGGACAGGCCTCTACGAGCAGTACTTC.